This passage covers 14 T cell receptor beta chains from one sample sequenced in a study of CD4 and CD8 cells across lung adenocarcinoma regions. TCRdb reanalysed the PCR reads using MiXCR and keeps one entry per CDR3 protein. This table has 12,000 or so distinct CDR3 sequences, about 50% appearing once. Sequenced input: CD8+ T cells from the center of a lung tumor. Source of these receptors: a female donor with lung adenocarcinoma. The CD4 and CD8 labels of this study may be unreliable.

The chain is built from TRBV6-1 and TRBJ2-1, with 15 bases lining up with TRBD2. Germline V gene data show CDR1 as MNHNS and CDR2 as SASEGT. V trimming: 2 bases; J trimming: 7 bases; junction bases outside the gene matches: 9. The CDR3 totals 18 residues. The CDR3: CASSEWGLAGGVGNEQFF. The CDR3 DNA sequence: TGTGCCAGCAGTGAATGGGGACTAGCGGGAGGCGTTGGGAATGAGCAGTTCTTC.

The rearrangement joins TRBV6-1 to TRBJ2-1; 9 nucleotides align to TRBD2. With V trimmed by 4 bases and J by 4 bases, 8 bases remained unmatched. The CDR3 extends over 16 amino acids. Germline CDR1 MNHNS, CDR2 SASEGT. CDR3 residues: CASSGPGGGEYNEQFF. The DNA of the CDR3 is TGTGCCAGCAGTGGTCCGGGCGGGGGGGAATACAATGAGCAGTTCTTC.

This clonotype was recorded at least ten times. Here the CDR3 reads CASSLVQGLGGTQYF. CDR3 sequence (DNA): TGTGCCAGCAGCTTAGTCCAGGGGTTAGGCGGGACCCAGTACTTC. This sequence joins TRBV7-2 and TRBJ2-1; D may be TRBD1 (6 bases). The better agreement between TRBJ2-5 and the DNA end casts doubt on the J call. The CDR3 length is 15 residues. From germline, CDR1 is SGHTA and CDR2 FQGNSA.

This clonotype was seen many times. The chain employs TRBV6-1 and TRBJ2-1, with TRBD1 as a possible D gene (6 bases). The J call may not be correct, given that the DNA end is closer to TRBJ2-7. Germline V gene lookup returns CDR1 MNHNS and CDR2 SASEGT. The CDR3 contains 14 residues. CDR3 loop: CASSPPADSYEQYF. CDR3 DNA sequence: TGTGCCAGCAGTCCGCCCGCGGACAGCTACGAGCAGTACTTC.

This rearrangement joins TRBV10-3 to TRBJ2-1, with D maybe TRBD2 (6 bases). The end of the DNA fits TRBJ2-7 better, so the J call may be wrong. Germline-derived CDR1 and CDR2 are ENHRY and SYGVKD. CDR3 length: 14 residues. The CDR3 DNA is TGTGCCACCCACCCGGCGGGACCCCTCTACGAGCAGTACTTC. This sequence encodes CATHPAGPLYEQYF.

The J gene is TRBJ2-3, the V gene TRBV4-2; TRBD2 matches 15 bases. J was trimmed by 4 bases and V by 1 base; bases with no gene match: 0. The CDR3 has 16 amino acids. Looked up from germline, CDR1 is LGHNA and CDR2 is YNFKEQ. Here the CDR3 DNA reads TGTGCCAGCAGCCAAGGGACTAGCGGGGGGGCAGATACGCAGTATTTT. This sequence encodes CASSQGTSGGADTQYF.

The chain uses TRBV10-1 and TRBJ2-3; the D call may be TRBD1 or TRBD2 (5 bases each). The V gene's germline CDR1 is WNHNN and CDR2 SYGVQD (reference sequence). V lost 2 bases and J lost 5, with 14 bases in between. This CDR3 spans 15 amino acids. The CDR3 loop reads CASSEPGTKGDTQYF. In DNA form, the CDR3 reads TGCGCCAGCAGTGAGCCCGGGACGAAAGGAGATACGCAGTATTTT.

This clonotype was counted only a few times. The V gene is TRBV6-1, the J gene TRBJ2-5, with 12 nucleotides matching TRBD2. Judging by the DNA end, TRBJ2-7 fits better; the J call may be wrong. The CDR3 is made up of 16 amino acids. Per the germline V gene, CDR1 is MNHNS and CDR2 is SASEGT. CDR3 residues: CASSEGSSGRAGEQYF. For the CDR3, the DNA is TGTGCCAGCAGTGAAGGGTCTAGCGGGAGGGCTGGCGAGCAGTACTTC.

In its sample, this clonotype was seen a few times. The V call is TRBV25-1, the J call TRBJ2-3; 12 bases agree with TRBD2. Trimming removed 5 bases from V and 4 bases from J; junction bases left unmatched: 1. In germline, CDR1 is MGHDK, CDR2 SYGVNS. The CDR3 totals 14 residues. The CDR3 protein is CASSRTSGADTQYF. For the CDR3, the DNA is TGTGCCAGCAGTCGGACTAGCGGGGCAGATACGCAGTATTTT.

CDR3 loop: CASSWEGPRRGTEAFF. The CDR3 bases are TGTGCCAGCAGTTGGGAGGGACCCCGGAGGGGCACTGAAGCTTTCTTT. The V gene is TRBV27, the J gene TRBJ1-1, with TRBD1 as a possible D gene (5 bases). The CDR3 has 16 amino acids. The V end lost 4 bases, the J end lost 4 bases, and 19 bases lay between the germline ends. Germline CDR1 MNHEY, CDR2 SMNVEV (reference sequence).

By frequency in the sample, this clonotype is medium-sized. The chain employs TRBV6-1 and TRBJ2-2; 7 positions match TRBD1. This CDR3 has 15 residues. V trimming: 7 bases; J trimming: 2 bases; junction bases outside the gene matches: 7. The germline CDR1 and CDR2 sequences are MNHNS and SASEGT. CDR3 in DNA: TGTGCCAGCATCACCGGGACAGCAAACACCGGGGAGCTGTTTTTT. This translates into CASITGTANTGELFF.

Ten or more counts support this clonotype. The rearrangement uses TRBV6-5 and TRBJ2-1, with a weak D call TRBD1 (6 bases). The V end was cut by 0 bases, the J end by 9 bases, with 9 bases between. Germline CDR1 MNHEY, CDR2 SVGAGI. CDR3 size: 13 residues. CDR3 bases: TGTGCCAGCAGTTACTCCCAGGGGCTTGAGCAGTTCTTC. As protein: CASSYSQGLEQFF.

This clonotype was picked up many times. The CDR3: CASSNPPGLASTGELFF. In nucleotides, the CDR3 is TGTGCCAGCAGTAATCCCCCGGGACTAGCGAGTACCGGGGAGCTGTTTTTT. The chain recombines TRBV6-1 with TRBJ2-2, with 10 bases matching TRBD2. CDR1 MNHNS and CDR2 SASEGT come from the germline V gene. The CDR3 totals 17 residues. V was clipped by 5 bases and J by 5 bases; unmatched bases: 11.

The chain uses TRBV6-1 and TRBJ1-2; the match to TRBD1 covers 8 bases. Losses at the gene ends were 6 bases for V and 7 bases for J; bases not matched to a gene: 7. Germline loops: CDR1 MNHNS, CDR2 SASEGT. This CDR3 is 13 amino acids long. CDR3 nucleotide sequence: TGTGCCAGCAGCAACAGGGGGGTCGGTGGCTACACCTTC. Translated: CASSNRGVGGYTF.